A single sample gave rise to the 2 T cell receptor beta chains below, sequenced in a study of identical twins (dated by TCRdb to the mid-2010s). The library was built by means of 5' RACE. TCRdb records Illumina HiSeq 2000 as the sequencer. TCRdb cleaned the public reads at Q25 with fastp, built clones with MiXCR and kept in-frame beta chains. Rows with one shared CDR3 protein collapse into an entry with the most common genes and DNA. The sample records 400,000 to 550,000 distinct CDR3 sequences, 20% to 25% of which are singletons. In total, the top ten clones hold about 2.7% of the sample. This sample was shared with a second study, whose subject was T cells expressing NK-cell markers.

Sequencing was done on a sample of CD4+ T cells sorted from blood. Source of these receptors: a woman younger than 35 in good health.

This clonotype was counted a single time. This rearrangement joins TRBV6-6 to TRBJ2-5, with 7 bases aligning to TRBD2. The CDR3 covers 11 residues. V shed 8 bases, J shed 6 bases, and the junction held 3 bases outside the gene matches. Germline loops: CDR1 MNHNY, CDR2 SVGAGI (reference sequence). This CDR3 reads CASQRGQTQYF. The CDR3 region has the DNA TGTGCCAGCCAGCGGGGCCAGACCCAGTACTTC.

This clonotype has more than one count but fewer than ten. The chain has TRBV20-1 and TRBJ2-3; D is unclear. The CDR3 covers 11 residues. Germline lookup yields CDR1 DFQATT and CDR2 SNEGSKA (reference sequence). V shed 5 bases and J shed 6 bases, with 9 bases lying between them. The DNA of the CDR3 is TGCAGTGCTCCGAACGTTGATACGCAGTATTTT. This sequence encodes CSAPNVDTQYF.